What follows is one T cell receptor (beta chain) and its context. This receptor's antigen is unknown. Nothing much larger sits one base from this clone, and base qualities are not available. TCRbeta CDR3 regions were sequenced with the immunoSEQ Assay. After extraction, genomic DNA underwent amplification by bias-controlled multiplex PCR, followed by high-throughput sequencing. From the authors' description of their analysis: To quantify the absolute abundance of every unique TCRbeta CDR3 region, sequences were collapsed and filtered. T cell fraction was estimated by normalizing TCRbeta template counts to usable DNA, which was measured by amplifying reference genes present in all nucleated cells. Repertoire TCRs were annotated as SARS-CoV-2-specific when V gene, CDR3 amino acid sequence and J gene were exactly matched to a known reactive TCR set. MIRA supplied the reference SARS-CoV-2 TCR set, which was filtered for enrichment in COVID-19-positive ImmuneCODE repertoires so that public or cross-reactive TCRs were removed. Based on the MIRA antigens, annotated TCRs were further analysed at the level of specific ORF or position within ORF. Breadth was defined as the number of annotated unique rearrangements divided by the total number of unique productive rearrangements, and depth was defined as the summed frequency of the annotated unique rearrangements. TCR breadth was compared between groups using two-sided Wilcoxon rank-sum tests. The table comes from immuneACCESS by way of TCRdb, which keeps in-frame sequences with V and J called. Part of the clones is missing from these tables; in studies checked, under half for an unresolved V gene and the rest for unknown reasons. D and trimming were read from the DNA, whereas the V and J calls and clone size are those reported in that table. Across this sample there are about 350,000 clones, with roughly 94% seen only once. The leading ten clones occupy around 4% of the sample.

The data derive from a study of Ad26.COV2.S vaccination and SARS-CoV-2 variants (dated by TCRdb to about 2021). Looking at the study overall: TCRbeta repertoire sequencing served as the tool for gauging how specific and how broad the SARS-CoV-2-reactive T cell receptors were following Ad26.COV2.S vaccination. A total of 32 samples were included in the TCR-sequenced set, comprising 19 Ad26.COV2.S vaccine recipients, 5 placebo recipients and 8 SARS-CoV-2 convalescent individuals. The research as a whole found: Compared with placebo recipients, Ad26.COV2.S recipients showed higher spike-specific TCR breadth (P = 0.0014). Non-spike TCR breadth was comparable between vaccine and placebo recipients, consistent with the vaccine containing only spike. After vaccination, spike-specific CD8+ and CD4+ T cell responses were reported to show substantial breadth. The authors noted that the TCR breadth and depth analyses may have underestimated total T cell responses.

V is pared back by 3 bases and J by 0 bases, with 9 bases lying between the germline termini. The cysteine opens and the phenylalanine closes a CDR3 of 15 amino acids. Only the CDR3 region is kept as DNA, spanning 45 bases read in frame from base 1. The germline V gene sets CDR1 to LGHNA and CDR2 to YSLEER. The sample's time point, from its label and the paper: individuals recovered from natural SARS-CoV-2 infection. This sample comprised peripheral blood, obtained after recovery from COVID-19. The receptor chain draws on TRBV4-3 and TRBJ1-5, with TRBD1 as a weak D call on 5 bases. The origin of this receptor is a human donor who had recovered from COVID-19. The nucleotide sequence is TGCGCCAGCAGCCATGGGACGGATAGCAATCAGCCCCAGCATTTT. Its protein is CASSHGTDSNQPQHF.